This TCR beta chain emerged from a study of T-cell reconstitution after alpha-beta-depleted transplantation in children. This clonotype was detected only a few times. V was cut by 5 bases and J by 0 bases, with 12 bases left in between. Per the germline V gene, CDR1 is DFQATT and CDR2 is SNEGSKA (reference sequence). The CDR3 has 14 residues. As it was prepared, the TCRbeta library received unique molecular identifiers. TCRdb redid the calling of the PCR reads with MiXCR, one entry per CDR3 protein. In the table there are 500,000 to 600,000 distinct CDR3 sequences, 15% to 20% of which are singletons. V usage is TRBV20-1 and J usage is TRBJ2-3, with D hard to call. Specimen: PBMCs from the stem cell graft donor, collected from the stem cell graft. The clonotype was recovered from a human donor who donated a stem cell graft to a child with acute lymphoblastic leukemia. CDR3 loop: CSAPRLSSTDTQYF. CDR3 nucleotide sequence: TGCAGTGCTCCACGACTCTCCAGCACAGATACGCAGTATTTT.